This T cell receptor beta chain was observed in a study of Ad26.COV2.S vaccination and SARS-CoV-2 variants. Study-level information: Participants got Ad26.COV2.S intramuscularly, once or twice 56 days apart.

Study-wide results and caveats: Vaccine recipients had higher spike-specific TCR breadth than placebo recipients.

Assay used: immunoSEQ multiplex PCR; TCRdb lists only in-frame clones, some missing. Of hundreds of thousands of clones listed, 75% to 90% are singletons. Treatment meaning: about 20 received Ad26.COV2.S at low or high dose, single or two shots; about 5 received placebo; per-sample allocation not given. Material that was analyzed had been drawn on day 63 after the first vaccine or placebo injection. A Boston donor was an adult aged 18-55 years. The shot given was an Ad26 vector that makes Wuhan-strain SARS-CoV-2 spike. This clone was seen a single time. Its antigen remains unidentified. V lost 3 bases to trimming and J lost 4 bases, with 12 bases between them. Germline V gene sequence: CDR1 MDHEN, CDR2 SYDVKM. The CDR3 spans 14 residues.

The clonotype originates from a person between 18 and 59 years old who received the Ad26.COV2.S COVID-19 vaccine or a placebo. The V and J genes are TRBV28 and TRBJ1-2, with D possibly being TRBD1 (6 bases). The sequences come from peripheral blood, collected in a trial of Ad26.COV2.S vaccine versus placebo. The CDR3 coding sequence is TGTGCCAGCAGTTTTGGGGGCTTTTCCTATGGCTACACCTTC. Translating it yields CASSFGGFSYGYTF.